The 2 T cell receptor beta chains in this list originate from one sample, sequenced in a study of OX40 agonist ivuxolimab in advanced cancers. The method was the immunoSEQ multiplex PCR assay. TCRdb took over this immuneACCESS table, retaining in-frame rearrangements with V and J assigned. Such tables are incomplete; in checked studies, under half of the missing clones stem from an unresolved V gene, and the remainder is unexplained. The sample data list 75,000 to 90,000 clones, and about 86% of these were observed just once. Of the sample, 1.5% to 2% is held by the ten largest clones. Source: CD4+ or CD8+ T cells sorted from blood, taken in a trial of the OX40 agonist ivuxolimab. These receptors were collected from an adult with an advanced solid tumor such as melanoma, head and neck, liver or kidney cancer.

The rearrangement uses TRBV21-1 and TRBJ2-7. TRBV21-1 is a pseudogene locus. The CDR3 is 12 residues long. CDR3: CASTSSGAEQYF. CDR3 coding DNA: TGTGCCAGCACCTCTTCAGGAGCCGAGCAGTACTTC.

V is TRBV5-1 and J is TRBJ2-1, with TRBD2 identical over 11 bases. Unmatched junction bases numbered 9, after V lost 7 bases and J lost 9 bases. Looked up from germline, CDR1 is SGHRS and CDR2 is YFSETQ. The CDR3 is made up of 14 amino acids. CDR3 DNA sequence: TGCGCCAGCCAGAGACTAGCGGGGAGAGGTGAGCAGTTCTTC. Encoded protein: CASQRLAGRGEQFF.